The sequence of this T cell receptor (beta chain) was determined in a study of T cells in tuberculosis. Time point given: new active TB diagnosis, blood taken before or within 7 days of starting treatment. Patients were newly diagnosed, HIV-seronegative, and aged 18 or older. Germline V gives CDR1 GTSNPN, CDR2 SVGIG (reference sequence). The V and J ends lost 0 bases and 7 bases, in that order; junction bases with no gene match: 13. This CDR3 is 17 amino acids long. The study, taken as a whole, reports: Smaller alpha distances in active tuberculosis partly reflected shorter CDR3-alpha lengths. Samples were chosen by availability of cryopreserved specimens.

The data were produced by immunoSEQ multiplex PCR, yet TCRdb's version contains in-frame clones alone and is incomplete. The data contain about 35,000 clones, approximately 93% of them singletons. Worth noting for this clone: Its target is not known.

Source: PBMCs, taken at tuberculosis diagnosis. The chain uses TRBV30 and TRBJ2-3, with 10 bases that match TRBD2. The TCR was taken from an adult with tuberculosis. This CDR3 is CAWSVRSGTSDSNTQYF. CDR3 DNA: TGTGCCTGGAGTGTACGGTCAGGGACTAGCGATTCTAATACGCAGTATTTT.